This entry lists 32 T cell receptor beta chains sequenced from one sample in a study of identical twins. TCRdb itself ran the 5' RACE reads through MiXCR, one entry per CDR3 protein. The profile covers a few hundred thousand distinct CDR3 sequences, with about 18% appearing a single time and around 12% taken by the ten largest. Input material: naive T cells sorted from blood. The source of these receptors is a man aged 50 to 60 in good health.

This clonotype was observed many times. The chain uses TRBV12-3 or TRBV12-4 and TRBJ2-7; TRBD1 or TRBD2 may be the D gene (5 bases each). The CDR3 is 14 residues long. The V and J ends lost 3 bases and 6 bases respectively, with 15 bases between them. The CDR3 spells CASSFAGSGSEQYF. Here the CDR3 DNA reads TGTGCCAGCAGTTTTGCGGGTTCAGGGAGCGAGCAGTACTTC.

This chain joins TRBV5-1 and TRBJ2-5, with TRBD2 matching over 13 bases. The CDR3 sequence is 16 residues long. In germline, CDR1 is SGHRS, CDR2 YFSETQ. The trim removed 3 bases at V and 5 bases at J, leaving 7 bases unmatched. The CDR3 sequence is CASSWGTSGAGETQYF. The CDR3 DNA sequence: TGCGCCAGCAGCTGGGGGACTAGCGGGGCCGGGGAGACCCAGTACTTC.

This clonotype was seen only a few times. The V gene is TRBV3-1, the J gene TRBJ1-1; no definite D call. The CDR3 has 17 residues. V lost 0 bases and J 0 bases, leaving 14 bases between the germline ends. Germline lookup yields CDR1 LGHDT and CDR2 YNNKEL (reference sequence). The CDR3 is CASSQETVGNMNTEAFF. CDR3 nucleotides: TGTGCCAGCAGCCAAGAAACGGTCGGGAACATGAACACTGAAGCTTTCTTT.

This clonotype was observed many times. J is TRBJ2-4 and V is TRBV29-1; possibly TRBD2 for D (6 bases). Germline-derived CDR1 and CDR2 are SQVTM and ANQGSEA. V was trimmed by 7 bases and J by 5 bases, leaving 12 bases between them. The CDR3 length is 12 residues. Written as DNA, the CDR3 is TGCAGCGCCCCCGGGGAGGAAAACATTCAGTACTTC. Translation: CSAPGEENIQYF.

The table lists this clonotype with a few counts. The chain carries TRBV20-1 and TRBJ1-1; no firm D call. In germline, CDR1 is DFQATT, CDR2 SNEGSKA (reference sequence). The CDR3 length is 13 residues. Trimming removed 3 bases at V and 0 bases at J, with 8 bases between. The CDR3 here is CSARAALNTEAFF. CDR3 nucleotide sequence: TGCAGTGCTAGGGCCGCTTTGAACACTGAAGCTTTCTTT.

This clonotype appeared many times. The chain couples TRBV4-2 to TRBJ2-3; D is uncertain. CDR3 size: 11 residues. Trimming shortened V by 0 bases and J by 9 bases, and 4 bases separated the two germline ends. Germline CDR1 and CDR2: LGHNA and YNFKEQ. CDR3 sequence reads: CASSQEATQYF. As DNA, the CDR3 is TGTGCCAGCAGCCAAGAAGCAACGCAGTATTTT.

J is TRBJ2-2 and V is TRBV20-1, with 11 bases fitting TRBD1. The J segment lost 5 bases and the V segment lost 1 base, leaving 6 bases of the junction unmatched. The CDR3 extends over 16 amino acids. Germline-derived CDR1 and CDR2 are DFQATT and SNEGSKA (reference sequence). The CDR3 reads CSARGPGQGVTGELFF. The CDR3 DNA reads TGCAGTGCTAGAGGACCGGGACAGGGGGTTACCGGGGAGCTGTTTTTT.

A single count supports this clonotype. The gene calls are TRBV27 and TRBJ2-7; 13 bases map to TRBD2. V shed 6 bases and J 4 bases; nucleotides not matched to a gene: 6. CDR1 and CDR2 (germline): MNHEY, SMNVEV (reference sequence). The CDR3 has 15 amino acids. The CDR3 DNA reads as TGTGCCAGCAGAATTGCGGGACTAGCGGGATACGAGCAGTACTTC. Translating gives CASRIAGLAGYEQYF.

This clonotype occurred many times. J is TRBJ2-1 and V is TRBV9, with 11 bases lining up with TRBD2. This CDR3 comprises 16 residues. Germline CDR1 is SGDLS and CDR2 is YYNGEE. V lost 3 bases to trimming and J lost 4 bases; unmatched junction nucleotides: 6. In DNA, the CDR3 is TGTGCCAGCAGCGCCTCCGGGACTAGCGGTTACAATGAGCAGTTCTTC. This codes for CASSASGTSGYNEQFF.

The chain links TRBV6-1 to TRBJ1-2; D call uncertain. This CDR3 has 16 amino acids. Germline V gene sequence: CDR1 MNHNS, CDR2 SASEGT. Trimming left V 1 base short and J 0 bases short, with 12 bases between. This chain's CDR3 is CASSEDSQPANYGYTF. CDR3 DNA: TGTGCCAGCAGTGAAGACAGTCAACCAGCTAACTATGGCTACACCTTC.

This clonotype was seen a handful of times. The rearrangement joins TRBV12-3 or TRBV12-4 to TRBJ1-2, with 8 bases aligning to TRBD1. Trimming cost V 6 bases and J 8 bases; bases outside gene matches: 8. This CDR3 has 13 residues. The CDR3 DNA sequence: TGTGCCAGCAGCACGGGGACAGGTCGCGGCTACACCTTC. Translating gives CASSTGTGRGYTF.

This clonotype occurred a few times. The chain combines TRBV27 with TRBJ2-7, with D perhaps assigned TRBD1 or TRBD2 (5 bases each). Trimming removed 1 base at V and 3 bases at J, with 10 bases between. From germline, CDR1 is MNHEY and CDR2 SMNVEV (reference sequence). CDR3 length: 14 residues. The CDR3 loop is CASSLLGPNYEQYF. The CDR3 DNA sequence: TGTGCCAGCAGTTTATTGGGACCGAACTACGAGCAGTACTTC.

This clonotype was picked up a small number of times. The chain couples TRBV5-1 to TRBJ2-7; D is unclear. The CDR3 is 15 amino acids. Germline V lookup: CDR1 SGHRS, CDR2 YFSETQ. V shed 2 bases and J shed 4 bases, with 16 bases lying between them. The CDR3 loop is CASSLDGSVFYEQYF. The CDR3 nucleotides read TGCGCCAGCAGCTTAGATGGCAGCGTGTTTTACGAGCAGTACTTC.

V is TRBV29-1 and J is TRBJ2-2; possible D gene TRBD1, 6 bases. Germline V lookup: CDR1 SQVTM, CDR2 ANQGSEA. Trimming removed 0 bases from V and 1 base from J, with 12 bases in between. The length of the CDR3 is 16 residues. CDR3 in amino acids: CSVEDGAGENTGELFF. CDR3 bases: TGCAGCGTTGAAGACGGGGCAGGGGAGAACACCGGGGAGCTGTTTTTT.

V gene TRBV6-1 combines with J gene TRBJ2-7; D is uncertain. The CDR3 length is 17 residues. V lost 6 bases, J lost 2 bases, and 23 bases lay in between. CDR1 is MNHNS and CDR2 is SASEGT in the germline V gene. The CDR3 is CASSHDPLSGLTYEQYF. The CDR3 region has the DNA TGTGCCAGCAGCCATGACCCTCTTTCCGGGCTGACCTACGAGCAGTACTTC.

This clonotype was observed a few times. The chain uses TRBV25-1 and TRBJ2-7; TRBD1 aligns across 11 bases. The CDR3 extends over 16 amino acids. V lost 6 bases and J lost 2; bases outside the gene matches: 9. Germline V gene data show CDR1 as MGHDK and CDR2 as SYGVNS. This CDR3 reads CASRFGSGQGAYEQYF. The CDR3 DNA reads as TGTGCCAGCAGATTTGGTTCGGGACAGGGGGCCTACGAGCAGTACTTC.

Ten or more counts support this clonotype. CDR3 loop: CASTQRQSSTGELFF. CDR3 coding DNA: TGCGCCAGCACCCAGAGGCAGTCAAGCACCGGGGAGCTGTTTTTT. The chain couples TRBV5-1 to TRBJ2-2, with unresolved D. The CDR3 is made up of 15 amino acids. Germline V gene data show CDR1 as SGHRS and CDR2 as YFSETQ. Trimming removed 6 bases from V and 4 bases from J, with 16 bases in between.

V gene TRBV6-1 combines with J gene TRBJ2-7; D is ambiguous. This CDR3 is built from 14 residues. In germline, CDR1 is MNHNS, CDR2 SASEGT. The V end lost 6 bases, the J end lost 5 bases, and 17 bases lay between the germline ends. The chain's CDR3 is CASRTASWVHEQYF. CDR3 sequence (DNA): TGTGCCAGCAGAACAGCGTCATGGGTCCACGAGCAGTACTTC.

The chain is built from TRBV4-1 and TRBJ2-3; TRBD1 matches 11 bases. CDR3 length equals 22 residues. The germline V gene encodes CDR1 MGHRA and CDR2 YSYEKL. The V segment lost 0 bases and the J segment 3 bases; nucleotides outside the gene matches: 20. Here the CDR3 reads CASSQDWPDRGQGPAETDTQYF. The CDR3 DNA sequence: TGCGCCAGCAGCCAAGATTGGCCGGACAGGGGGCAGGGCCCGGCGGAAACAGATACGCAGTATTTT.

This chain connects TRBV29-1 to TRBJ2-2; D gene ambiguous. Germline CDR1 reads SQVTM; CDR2 reads ANQGSEA. Deletions cut 4 bases from V and 5 bases from J, with 11 bases between. This CDR3 contains 13 residues. The CDR3 protein is CSVGSASTGELFF. CDR3 DNA: TGCAGCGTTGGAAGTGCGTCGACCGGGGAGCTGTTTTTT.

In this sample, this clonotype turned up many times. The gene calls are TRBV10-3 and TRBJ2-4, with D unclear. The CDR3 extends over 14 amino acids. The V end lost 6 bases, the J end lost 0 bases, and 9 bases lay between the germline ends. From germline, CDR1 is ENHRY and CDR2 SYGVKD. The CDR3 is CAIRQELAKNIQYF. Written as DNA, the CDR3 is TGTGCCATCAGGCAGGAACTAGCCAAAAACATTCAGTACTTC.

This clonotype occurred a few times. J is TRBJ2-1 and V is TRBV20-1; D remains ambiguous. In germline, CDR1 is DFQATT, CDR2 SNEGSKA (reference sequence). V lost 0 bases to trimming and J lost 9 bases, with 9 bases between them. This CDR3 is built from 12 residues. CDR3 amino acids: CSARDPAREQFF. The CDR3 coding sequence is TGCAGTGCTAGAGATCCAGCCCGTGAGCAGTTCTTC.

As DNA, the CDR3 is TGTGCCAGCAGCGTTGGGTTGTCGGGCTCCTACAATGAGCAGTTCTTC. As protein: CASSVGLSGSYNEQFF. J is TRBJ2-1 and V is TRBV5-4; D is undetermined. The CDR3 has 16 amino acids. V was pared by 4 bases and J by 0 bases, with 14 bases between. CDR1 SGHNT and CDR2 YYREEE come from the germline V gene (reference sequence). The full variable domain, with the rest looked up from reference TRBV5-4 and TRBJ2-1, is ETGVTQSPTHLIKTRGQQVTLRCSSQSGHNTVSWYQQALGQGPQFIFQYYREEENGRGNFPPRFSGLQFPNYSSELNVNALELDDSALYLCASSVGLSGSYNEQFFGPGTRLTVL.

This clonotype has ten or more counts. This rearrangement joins TRBV18 to TRBJ1-3; D call uncertain. V lost 0 bases to trimming and J lost 2 bases, with 5 bases between them. CDR3 length: 14 amino acids. Germline CDR1 KGHSH, CDR2 LQKENI. DNA of the CDR3: TGTGCCAGCTCACCACCTCTGACTGGAAACACCATATATTTT. It encodes CASSPPLTGNTIYF.

This clonotype was recorded many times. The chain links TRBV11-3 to TRBJ2-5; 8 nucleotides line up with TRBD2. Germline V gene data show CDR1 as SGHNT and CDR2 as YENEEA. The CDR3 length is 14 residues. J gave up 4 bases and V 5 bases, and 6 bases lay outside the gene matches. CDR3 loop: CASSRSGGSETQYF. The CDR3 bases are TGTGCCAGCAGCCGATCGGGAGGGTCAGAGACCCAGTACTTC.

The chain joins TRBV29-1 to TRBJ1-4; D gene unclear. Germline V gene sequence: CDR1 SQVTM, CDR2 ANQGSEA. Trimming took off 6 bases at V and 10 bases at J, with 21 bases between the two ends. CDR3 length: 14 residues. The CDR3 DNA reads TGCAGCGTAGTACTCGGGGAACAATATGGAAAACTGTTTTTT. Translation: CSVVLGEQYGKLFF.

Details on this clonotype: This may come from a read error, since a much larger clone is one base off. This chain uses TRBV5-4 with TRBJ2-3, with D possibly matching TRBD2 (5 bases). The CDR3 is made up of 16 amino acids. Germline CDR1 SGHNT, CDR2 YYREEE (reference sequence). The CDR3 protein is CASSLLLSSSTDTQNF. CDR3 DNA: TGTGCCAGCAGCTTGCTCTTGTCCTCTAGCACAGATACGCAGAATTTT.

Concerning this clonotype itself: Since a much larger clone is just one base distant, this may be a read error. The chain is built from TRBV28 and TRBJ1-1; 7 bases map to TRBD1. This CDR3 comprises 14 residues. Losses at the gene ends were 3 bases for V and 1 base for J; bases not matched to a gene: 2. Germline-derived CDR1 and CDR2 are MDHEN and SYDVKM. The CDR3, as DNA: TGTGCCAGCAGTTTTTGGACAGGGAACACTGAAGCTTTCTTT. The encoded protein is CASSFWTGNTEAFF.

The genes are TRBV4-3 and TRBJ2-3; D is ambiguous. The CDR3 has 16 amino acids. Per germline, CDR1 LGHNA and CDR2 YSLEER. Trimming removed 0 bases at V and 3 bases at J, with 13 bases between. DNA for the CDR3: TGCGCCAGCAGCCAAGATCGGCGGAGAGGTACAGATACGCAGTATTTT. This codes for CASSQDRRRGTDTQYF.

The sample holds one count of this clonotype. The chain has TRBV4-2 and TRBJ1-1; 9 bases agree with TRBD1. V trimming: 2 bases; J trimming: 4 bases; junction bases outside the gene matches: 5. This CDR3 has 15 amino acids. From germline, CDR1 is LGHNA and CDR2 YNFKEQ. The CDR3 is CASSQSDRGGTEAFF. CDR3 bases: TGTGCCAGCAGCCAATCGGACAGGGGAGGCACTGAAGCTTTCTTT.

This clonotype was seen a handful of times. The V and J genes are TRBV4-3 and TRBJ2-5, with 9 bases fitting TRBD2. This CDR3 has 14 residues. V was pared by 5 bases and J by 5 bases, with 6 bases of the junction left unmatched. Looked up from germline, CDR1 is LGHNA and CDR2 is YSLEER. The CDR3 spells CASSVRGGYETQYF. In DNA form, the CDR3 reads TGCGCCAGCAGCGTGCGGGGGGGCTATGAGACCCAGTACTTC.

This sequence joins TRBV4-3 and TRBJ2-4; TRBD1 might be the D (5 bases). Germline lookup yields CDR1 LGHNA and CDR2 YSLEER. V was trimmed by 0 bases and J by 0 bases, leaving 18 bases between them. The CDR3 is 19 amino acids. This CDR3 reads CASSQDLARAGLAKNIQYF. The DNA of the CDR3 is TGCGCCAGCAGCCAAGATCTCGCTAGGGCAGGGTTAGCCAAAAACATTCAGTACTTC.